Sequencing of this T cell receptor beta chain was carried out in a study of beta chain features in type 1 diabetes. What was sequenced were expressed TCRB transcripts, since all of the isolated RNA had been reverse transcribed. Profiling relied on immunoSEQ multiplex PCR, and the TCRdb table lists in-frame clones only, not all of them. The data contain around 350,000 clones, roughly 12% of them singletons. J gave up 7 bases and V 8 bases, and 8 bases lay outside the gene matches. Germline-derived CDR1 and CDR2 are MNHEY and SMNVEV (reference sequence). CDR3 length equals 14 residues. The sample was naive CD4+ T cells from blood. The chain is built from TRBV27 and TRBJ1-6; 7 positions agree with TRBD1. The sequence came from a man between 18 and 35 years old in good health. CDR3 amino acids: CASQIQGRNSPLHF. CDR3 nucleotide sequence: TGTGCCAGCCAGATACAGGGGCGAAATTCACCCCTCCACTTT.